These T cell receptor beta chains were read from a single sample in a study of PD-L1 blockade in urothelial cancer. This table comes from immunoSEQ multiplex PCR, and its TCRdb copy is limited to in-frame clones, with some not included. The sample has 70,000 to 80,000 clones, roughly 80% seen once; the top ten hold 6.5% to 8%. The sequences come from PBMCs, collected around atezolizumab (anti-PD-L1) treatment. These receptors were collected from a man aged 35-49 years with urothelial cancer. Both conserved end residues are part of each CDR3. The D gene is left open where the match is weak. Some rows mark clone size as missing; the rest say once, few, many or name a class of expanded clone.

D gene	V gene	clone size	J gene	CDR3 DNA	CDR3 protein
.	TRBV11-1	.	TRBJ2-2	TGTGCCAGCAGCCCCAGGGGCCACACCGGGGAGCTGTTTTTT	CASSPRGHTGELFF
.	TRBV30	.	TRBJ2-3	TGTGCCTGGAGATTCAGCGGAGGCGATACGCAGTATTTT	CAWRFSGGDTQYF
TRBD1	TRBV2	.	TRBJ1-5	TGTGCCAGCAACAGGGGGTATCAGCCCCAGCATTTT	CASNRGYQPQHF
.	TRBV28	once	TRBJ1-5	TGTGCCAGCAGTTTGGGGCCTAGCAATCAGCCCCAGCATTTT	CASSLGPSNQPQHF
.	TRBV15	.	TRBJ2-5	TGTGCCACCAGCAGAGCAAGTAACTTCCAAGAGACCCAGTACTTC	CATSRASNFQETQYF
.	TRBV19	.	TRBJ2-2	TGTGCCAGTAGTCCTCGGACACAAACCGGGGAGCTGTTTTTT	CASSPRTQTGELFF
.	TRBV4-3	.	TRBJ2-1	TGCGCCAGCAGCCAAGGGAGCGGTTCGGGTGAGCAGTTCTTC	CASSQGSGSGEQFF
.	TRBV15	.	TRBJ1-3	TGTGCCACCCACGACGGGATGTCTGGAAACACCATATATTTT	CATHDGMSGNTIYF
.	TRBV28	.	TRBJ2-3	TGTGCTTACAGGGGGAGGGACACAGATACGCAGTATTTT	CAYRGRDTDTQYF
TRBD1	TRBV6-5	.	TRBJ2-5	TGTGCCAGCAGTGACAGGGGAGAGACCCAGTACTTC	CASSDRGETQYF
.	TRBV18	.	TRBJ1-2	TGTGCCAGCTCACCCCGACAGGCCGGCTATGGCTACACCTTC	CASSPRQAGYGYTF
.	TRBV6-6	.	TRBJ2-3	TGTGCCAGCAGTTACGAGACTAGTGGGGATACGCAGTATTTT	CASSYETSGDTQYF
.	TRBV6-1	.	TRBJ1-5	TGTGCCAGCAGTGAAACAGGAGCGTTCCAGCCCCAGCATTTT	CASSETGAFQPQHF
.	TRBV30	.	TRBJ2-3	TGTGCCTGGAGTGCCCTAGGCGGCACAGATACGCAGTATTTT	CAWSALGGTDTQYF
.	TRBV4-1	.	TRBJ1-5	TGCGCCAGCAGCCAAGATCAGGGGTTTCGCAATCAGCCCCAGCATTTT	CASSQDQGFRNQPQHF
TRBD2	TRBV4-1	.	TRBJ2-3	TGCGCCAGCAGCCAACTAGCGGGGGGACGAGATACGCAGTATTTT	CASSQLAGGRDTQYF
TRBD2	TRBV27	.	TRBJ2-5	TGTGCCAGCAGTTTGTCGGGCGGGAGAGAGACCCAGTACTTC	CASSLSGGRETQYF
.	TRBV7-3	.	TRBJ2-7	TGTGCCAGCAGCGAGGACAGTGGGGGCCCCGAGCAGTACTTC	CASSEDSGGPEQYF
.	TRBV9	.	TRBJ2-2	TGTGCCAGCAGCGCGACCCAGGGCTCCGGGGAGCTGTTTTTT	CASSATQGSGELFF
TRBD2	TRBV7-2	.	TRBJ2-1	TGTGCCAGCAGCCTCCAAGGTAGCGGGAGGTACAATGAGCAGTTCTTC	CASSLQGSGRYNEQFF
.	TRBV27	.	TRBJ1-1	TGTGCCAGCAGCTCCCGGACAGAGGGCCCTGAAGCTTTCTTT	CASSSRTEGPEAFF
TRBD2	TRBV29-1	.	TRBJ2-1	TGCAGCGTTCGCCCGGGACTAGCGGGAGGGGGGGATGAGCAGTTCTTC	CSVRPGLAGGGDEQFF
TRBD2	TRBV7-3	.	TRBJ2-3	TGTGCCAGCGGGGGGGGAGGAGCCGGAGATACGCAGTATTTT	CASGGGGAGDTQYF
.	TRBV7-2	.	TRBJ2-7	TGTGCCAGCAGCTTATTGGGAGCGAAAGGGTCGATCGGCGAGCAGTACTTC	CASSLLGAKGSIGEQYF
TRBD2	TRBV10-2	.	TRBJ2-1	TGCGCCAGCACCACCCATAGCGGGACCCCACCCAATGAGCAGTTCTTC	CASTTHSGTPPNEQFF
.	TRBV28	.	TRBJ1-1	TGTGCCAGCAGTCCGCTCGAGGGAGACACTGAAGCTTTCTTT	CASSPLEGDTEAFF
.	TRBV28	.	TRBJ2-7	TGTGCCAGCAGGCGCCGTAACCGGGATCTTTTCAAGAGCTCCTACGAGCAGTACTTC	CASRRRNRDLFKSSYEQYF
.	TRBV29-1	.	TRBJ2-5	TGCAGCGGGGGGGGCTCAGTAGAGACCCAGTACTTC	CSGGGSVETQYF
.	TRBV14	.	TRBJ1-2	TGTGCCAGCAGCCAAGATCTCGCAGTCTATGGCTACACCTTC	CASSQDLAVYGYTF
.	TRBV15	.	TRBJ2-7	TGTGCCACCAGCAATGGGGCAGCCTACGAGCAGTACTTC	CATSNGAAYEQYF
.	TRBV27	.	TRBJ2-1	TGTGCCAGCAGTTTCCGTACCTACAATGAGCAGTTCTTC	CASSFRTYNEQFF
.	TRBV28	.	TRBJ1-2	TGTGCCAGCAGCACAGGGCCGCAGGATGGCTACACCTTC	CASSTGPQDGYTF
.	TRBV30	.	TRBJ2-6	TGTGCCTGGATTAACGACAGGTGGCGGCCTGGGGCCAACGTCCTGACTTTC	CAWINDRWRPGANVLTF
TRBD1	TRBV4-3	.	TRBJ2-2	TGCGCCAGCAGCCATCCGGGACAGGGGATCGGGGAGCTGTTTTTT	CASSHPGQGIGELFF
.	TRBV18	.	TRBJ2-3	TGTGCCAGCTCACCCCGATTGGAGACAGATACGCAGTATTTT	CASSPRLETDTQYF
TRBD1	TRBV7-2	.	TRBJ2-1	TGTGCCAGCAGCTTATTTCGGACAGGTGCCAATGAGCAGTTCTTC	CASSLFRTGANEQFF
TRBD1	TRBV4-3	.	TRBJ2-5	TGCGCCAGCAGCCAAGAAGGGACAGGCCAAGAGACCCAGTACTTC	CASSQEGTGQETQYF
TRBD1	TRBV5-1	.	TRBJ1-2	TGCGCCAGCAGCACAGGGACAGACGTTGGCTACACCTTC	CASSTGTDVGYTF
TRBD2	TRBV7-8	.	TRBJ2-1	TGTGCCAGCAGCCAGGGACTAGCGGGAGTATATGAGCAGTTCTTC	CASSQGLAGVYEQFF
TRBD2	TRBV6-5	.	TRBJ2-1	TGTGCCAGCAGCAAGGGACTAGCGGGAATCAATGAGCAGTTCTTC	CASSKGLAGINEQFF
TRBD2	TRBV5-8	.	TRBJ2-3	TGTGCCAGCAGCCCCCTTGGGGGAGGGACTAGCCCAGATACGCAGTATTTT	CASSPLGGGTSPDTQYF
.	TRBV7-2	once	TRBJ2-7	TGTGCCAGCAGTTCGAGGACTGGCTCCTACGAGCAGTACTTC	CASSSRTGSYEQYF
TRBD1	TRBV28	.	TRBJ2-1	TGTGCCAGCAGCCCCTCGGGGACAGGGAACAATGAGCAGTTCTTC	CASSPSGTGNNEQFF
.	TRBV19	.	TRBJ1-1	TGTGCCAGTAGTATAGGTCAGGCCAGGGCTGAAGCTTTCTTT	CASSIGQARAEAFF
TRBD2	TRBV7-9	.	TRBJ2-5	TGTGCCAGCAGCCCCGGGGGGAGGGTTGGAGGTCTGGAGACCCAGTACTTC	CASSPGGRVGGLETQYF
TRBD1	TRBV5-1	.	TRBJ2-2	TGCGCCAGCAGCTTTACCACTCCAATCGACAGGGGTGACACCGGGGAGCTGTTTTTT	CASSFTTPIDRGDTGELFF
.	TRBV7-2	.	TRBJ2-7	TGTGCCAGCAGCCCCTCCACGGAGCTCTACGAGCAGTACTTC	CASSPSTELYEQYF
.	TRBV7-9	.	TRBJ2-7	TGTGCCACCTCCGGGACACTATTTCTCTCCTACGAGCAGTACTTC	CATSGTLFLSYEQYF
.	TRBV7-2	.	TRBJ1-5	TGTGCCAGCAGCTTAGACTTTAATCCGCCCCAGCATTTT	CASSLDFNPPQHF
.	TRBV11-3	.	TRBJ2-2	TGTGCCAGCAGCTTCCAGGGAAGTCGAACCGGGGAGCTGTTTTTT	CASSFQGSRTGELFF